What follows are 26 T cell receptor beta chains derived from one specimen sequenced in a study of T-cell reconstitution after alpha-beta-depleted transplantation in children listed by TCRdb under 2016. Libraries came from PCR. The listed sequencing device is Illumina HiSeq 2500. TCR libraries were prepared with molecular barcoding, using unique molecular identifiers to normalize TCRbeta repertoire quantification. TCRdb reprocessed the public reads (quality trimming at Q25 with fastp, clone calling with MiXCR) and kept in-frame beta chains. Merged by CDR3 protein, the rows form single entries marked with the most common genes and DNA. The table for this sample lists around 600,000 distinct CDR3 sequences; about 10% of them were counted only once. The ten largest clones capture about 4.2% of the sample. Material: PBMCs from the stem cell graft donor, obtained from the stem cell graft. The receptors were gathered from a human donor who donated a stem cell graft to a child with acute myeloid leukemia.

This clonotype was seen only a few times. J is TRBJ2-3 and V is TRBV5-1; 12 bases are shared with TRBD2. Germline CDR1 and CDR2: SGHRS and YFSETQ. The CDR3 length is 16 residues. With 2 bases clipped from V and 1 base from J, the junction kept 2 bases outside the gene matches. CDR3 coding DNA: TGCGCCAGCAGCTTTCGGACTAGCGGGGGCACAGATACGCAGTATTTT. It translates to CASSFRTSGGTDTQYF. The full variable domain, in which reference TRBV5-1 and TRBJ2-3 provide the parts outside the CDR3, is KAGVTQTPRYLIKTRGQQVTLSCSPISGHRSVSWYQQTPGQGLQFLFEYFSETQRNKGNFPGRFSGRQFSNSRSEMNVSTLELGDSALYLCASSFRTSGGTDTQYFGPGTRLTVL.

This clonotype showed up many times. The rearrangement links TRBV5-1 to TRBJ2-7; tentatively, D is TRBD1 or TRBD2 (6 bases each). The CDR3 length is 16 residues. V was clipped by 4 bases and J by 1 base, with 18 bases between them. CDR1 and CDR2 (germline): SGHRS, YFSETQ. The CDR3 nucleotides are TGCGCCAGCAGCCCCCGCCCAGGAGGGGGGTCCTACGAGCAGTACTTC. The encoded protein is CASSPRPGGGSYEQYF.

The sample holds a few counts of this clonotype. The genes are TRBV20-1 and TRBJ2-2; TRBD2 agrees at 7 bases. Per the germline V gene, CDR1 is DFQATT and CDR2 is SNEGSKA (reference sequence). The V and J ends lost 5 bases and 3 bases, in that order; junction bases with no gene match: 0. This CDR3 contains 12 residues. CDR3: CSAGGDTGELFF. For the CDR3, the DNA is TGCAGTGCTGGGGGGGACACCGGGGAGCTGTTTTTT.

This clonotype was observed once. The chain couples TRBV6-1 to TRBJ2-3; no clear D. Germline loops: CDR1 MNHNS, CDR2 SASEGT. Trimming took 8 bases from V and 2 from J, leaving 14 bases between them. The CDR3 consists of 14 residues. CDR3 sequence reads: CASERAHLTDTQYF. The CDR3 DNA is TGTGCCAGCGAACGGGCGCACCTCACAGATACGCAGTATTTT.

This sequence joins TRBV6-4 and TRBJ1-1; 8 bases agree with TRBD1. This CDR3 is built from 14 residues. Germline V gene sequence: CDR1 MRHNA, CDR2 SNTAGT. The V segment lost 6 bases and the J segment 6 bases; nucleotides outside the gene matches: 9. CDR3 bases: TGTGCCAGCAGGACGGACAGGGTCGCCCCTGAAGCTTTCTTT. It is translated as CASRTDRVAPEAFF.

The chain is built from TRBV6-5 and TRBJ1-1; the D gene is possibly TRBD1 (5 bases). CDR1 is MNHEY and CDR2 is SVGAGI in the germline V gene. Deletions cut 0 bases from V and 2 bases from J, with 10 bases between. The length of the CDR3 is 15 residues. The CDR3 here is CASSYSAGLNTEAFF. The CDR3 DNA follows: TGTGCCAGCAGTTACTCCGCAGGGCTAAACACTGAAGCTTTCTTT.

This clonotype showed up just a few times. The chain carries TRBV11-3 and TRBJ2-1; D ambiguous. Trimming removed 1 base at V and 6 bases at J, with 10 bases between. This CDR3 region has 14 residues. Germline V gene sequence: CDR1 SGHNT, CDR2 YENEEA. The chain's CDR3 is CASSLGTGFNEQFF. The CDR3 nucleotides are TGTGCCAGCAGCTTAGGTACGGGTTTCAATGAGCAGTTCTTC. The full variable domain, in which reference TRBV11-3 and TRBJ2-1 provide the parts outside the CDR3, is EAGVVQSPRYKIIEKKQPVAFWCNPISGHNTLYWYLQNLGQGPELLIRYENEEAVDDSQLPKDRFSAERLKGVDSTLKIQPAELGDSAVYLCASSLGTGFNEQFFGPGTRLTVL.

This rearrangement joins TRBV7-2 to TRBJ1-3; D is uncertain. CDR1 and CDR2 from the germline V gene are SGHTA and FQGNSA. There are 12 residues in the CDR3. V gave up 11 bases and J gave up 1 base, with 9 bases separating them. The CDR3 sequence is CAEEGSGNTIYF. DNA for the CDR3: TGTGCCGAGGAAGGTTCTGGAAACACCATATATTTT.

This clonotype was counted only a few times. This chain connects TRBV4-3 to TRBJ2-2; 7 bases match TRBD2. V was pared by 1 base and J by 5 bases, with 10 bases of the junction left unmatched. Germline V gene sequence: CDR1 LGHNA, CDR2 YSLEER. There are 17 residues in the CDR3. CDR3 sequence reads: CASSQAATGGGTGELFF. The CDR3 DNA is TGCGCCAGCAGCCAAGCTGCCACGGGAGGAGGGACCGGGGAGCTGTTTTTT.

J is TRBJ2-2 and V is TRBV7-2, with D perhaps TRBD2 (6 bases). Germline CDR1 SGHTA, CDR2 FQGNSA. Trimming stripped 2 bases from V and 0 bases from J, with 10 bases between. This CDR3 is built from 16 residues. DNA of the CDR3: TGTGCCAGCAGCTTAACAGCGGGCCCGAACACCGGGGAGCTGTTTTTT. The encoded protein is CASSLTAGPNTGELFF. The full variable domain, completed using reference TRBV7-2 and TRBJ2-2, is GAGVSQSPSNKVTEKGKDVELRCDPISGHTALYWYRQSLGQGLEFLIYFQGNSAPDKSGLPSDRFSAERTGGSVSTLTIQRTQQEDSAVYLCASSLTAGPNTGELFFGEGSRLTVL.

In this sample, this clonotype turned up many times. The rearrangement uses TRBV27 and TRBJ2-7; tentatively, D is TRBD2 (5 bases). Germline V gene lookup returns CDR1 MNHEY and CDR2 SMNVEV (reference sequence). The CDR3 runs to 16 residues. The V end was cut by 6 bases, the J end by 2 bases, with 20 bases between. The CDR3 region is CASSFLTGSEAYEQYF. The CDR3 nucleotides read TGTGCCAGCAGCTTTCTCACGGGAAGCGAAGCCTACGAGCAGTACTTC.

Worth noting for this clonotype: The CDR3 does not end in the conserved phenylalanine or tryptophan, so this is likely a read error. The V and J genes are TRBV4-2 and TRBJ1-1; D is uncertain. Trimming stripped 1 base from V and 0 bases from J, with 9 bases between. CDR1 and CDR2 (germline): LGHNA, YNFKEQ. This CDR3 comprises 15 residues. The CDR3 region is CASSQVGRMNTEAFY. CDR3 nucleotide sequence: TGTGCCAGCAGCCAAGTTGGAAGGATGAACACTGAAGCTTTCTAT.

At least ten counts were recorded for this clonotype. The rearrangement links TRBV7-9 to TRBJ2-1, with D uncertain. Germline V gives CDR1 SEHNR, CDR2 FQNEAQ (reference sequence). V gave up 0 bases and J gave up 8 bases, with 5 bases separating them. CDR3 length: 12 residues. The CDR3 here is CASSLALDEQFF. Here the CDR3 DNA reads TGTGCCAGCAGCTTAGCGCTCGATGAGCAGTTCTTC.

In this sample, this clonotype turned up a few times. The rearrangement links TRBV19 to TRBJ1-2; unclear D gene. The CDR3 has 11 residues. Germline V gene lookup returns CDR1 LNHDA and CDR2 SQIVND (reference sequence). V lost 6 bases to trimming and J lost 4 bases, with 6 bases between them. Here the CDR3 reads CASRTSYGYTF. The CDR3 DNA follows: TGTGCCAGTAGGACATCCTATGGCTACACCTTC.

At least ten counts were recorded for this clonotype. The rearrangement links TRBV6-5 to TRBJ2-6; 7 bases fit TRBD1. CDR1 is MNHEY and CDR2 is SVGAGI in the germline V gene. The length of the CDR3 is 17 residues. Germline trimming cut 2 bases from V and 2 bases from J; bases unmatched to any gene: 6. The CDR3 sequence is CASSYTNRGTGANVLTF. The CDR3 bases are TGTGCCAGCAGTTACACCAACAGGGGAACTGGGGCCAACGTCCTGACTTTC.

This rearrangement joins TRBV12-3 or TRBV12-4 to TRBJ2-5, with TRBD1 as a possible D gene (5 bases). V was trimmed by 0 bases and J by 4 bases, leaving 9 bases between them. This CDR3 has 14 residues. In DNA form, the CDR3 reads TGTGCCAGCAGTTTAGCAGCAGGGCCAGAGACCCAGTACTTC. This gives the protein CASSLAAGPETQYF.

This clonotype was recorded many times. The chain uses TRBV7-2 and TRBJ2-5; no firm D call. Germline V gene lookup returns CDR1 SGHTA and CDR2 FQGNSA. The V gene lost 1 base and the J gene lost 2 bases, with 11 bases spanning the gap. The CDR3 covers 15 residues. CDR3 bases: TGTGCCAGCAGCTTAGTCGGGCAGGTTCAAGAGACCCAGTACTTC. Translation gives CASSLVGQVQETQYF.

This clonotype was seen only a few times. CDR3 DNA: TGTGCCAGCAGTCTTAGCGGGAGTGAGACCGGGGAGCTGTTTTTT. This encodes CASSLSGSETGELFF. J is TRBJ2-2 and V is TRBV4-2, with 9 bases lining up with TRBD2. V dropped 6 bases and J dropped 5; count of bases not matched to a gene: 7. The CDR3 extends over 15 amino acids. Germline V gene lookup returns CDR1 LGHNA and CDR2 YNFKEQ.

The J gene is TRBJ1-2, the V gene TRBV29-1; the D is unclear. In germline, CDR1 is SQVTM, CDR2 ANQGSEA. There are 15 residues in the CDR3. Trimming took 7 bases from V and 0 from J, leaving 18 bases between them. CDR3: CSAANGPTSNYGYTF. The CDR3 DNA sequence: TGCAGCGCCGCTAACGGCCCGACATCTAACTATGGCTACACCTTC.

This clonotype came up a few times. This rearrangement joins TRBV20-1 to TRBJ2-1; D may correspond to TRBD1 or TRBD2 (6 bases each). Germline CDR1 DFQATT, CDR2 SNEGSKA (reference sequence). The length of the CDR3 is 13 residues. The V gene lost 0 bases and the J gene lost 8 bases, with 11 bases spanning the gap. CDR3 sequence reads: CSARDPGGHEQFF. The CDR3 DNA reads TGCAGTGCTAGAGATCCCGGGGGCCATGAGCAGTTCTTC.

In this sample, this clonotype turned up a few times. The chain recombines TRBV19 with TRBJ2-2; D possibly corresponds to TRBD2 (5 bases). The CDR3 totals 14 residues. V shed 2 bases and J shed 1 base, with 5 bases lying between them. Germline V lookup: CDR1 LNHDA, CDR2 SQIVND (reference sequence). The CDR3: CASSISGNTGELFF. The CDR3 region has the DNA TGTGCCAGTAGTATAAGCGGGAACACCGGGGAGCTGTTTTTT.

The sample holds many counts of this clonotype. The chain recombines TRBV15 with TRBJ2-7; D unresolved. The germline V and J ends were trimmed by 0 bases and 4 bases, with 10 bases remaining between them. CDR3 length: 14 residues. The germline gives CDR1 LNHNV, CDR2 YYDKDF (reference sequence). CDR3 in DNA: TGTGCCACCAGCAGAGAAAAGAATTCTTACGAGCAGTACTTC. Translated: CATSREKNSYEQYF.

DNA of the CDR3: TGCACTACACGGACACCTTACGAGCAGTACTTC. It is translated as CTTRTPYEQYF. This chain joins TRBV20-1 and TRBJ2-7; D might be TRBD1 (5 bases). This CDR3 has 11 residues. Germline lookup yields CDR1 DFQATT and CDR2 SNEGSKA (reference sequence).

The chain carries TRBV7-3 and TRBJ2-1, with 7 bases lining up with TRBD2. This CDR3 is 14 amino acids long. The J segment lost 9 bases and the V segment lost 5 bases, leaving 10 bases of the junction unmatched. Per the germline V gene, CDR1 is SGHTA and CDR2 is FQGTGA. The CDR3 DNA reads TGTGCCAGCAGCCCTCCCCCGCGGGAGACTGAGCAGTTCTTC. Its translation: CASSPPPRETEQFF.

Many counts were recorded for this clonotype. The genes are TRBV25-1 and TRBJ2-2; 13 nucleotides match TRBD2. The CDR3 loop spans 17 amino acids. V shed 2 bases and J 5 bases; nucleotides not matched to a gene: 5. Germline V gives CDR1 MGHDK, CDR2 SYGVNS. In nucleotides, the CDR3 is TGTGCCAGCAGTGAAAGGACTAGCGGGAGATGGACCGGGGAGCTGTTTTTT. Protein product: CASSERTSGRWTGELFF.

This chain uses TRBV5-1 with TRBJ2-1, with TRBD2 identical over 8 bases. The ends lost 3 bases at V and 7 bases at J; junction bases unmatched: 12. Germline CDR1 SGHRS, CDR2 YFSETQ. CDR3 length: 16 residues. Here the CDR3 DNA reads TGCGCCAGCAGCTCCCCCGAGCTAGCGGGCACGAATGAGCAGTTCTTC. Translation gives CASSSPELAGTNEQFF.